This TCR beta chain was retrieved from a study of shared T cell receptors in the human thymus. Germline V gene data show CDR1 as SGHDN and CDR2 as FVKESK. The CDR3 spans 13 residues. V was clipped by 0 bases and J by 5 bases, with 7 bases between them. Measured with immunoSEQ multiplex PCR; TCRdb has only the in-frame clones, and not every one. The sample includes 700,000 or so clones, over 75% of them seen just once. This sample also belongs to another study, concerning human thymus T cells. As that study records: Donors consisted of healthy Finnish infants (having corrective surgery for congenital heart defects). Among thymic and blood repertoires, usage of V and J genes appeared biased.

The sequenced sample was thymocytes. The chain has TRBV14 and TRBJ1-1; D is undetermined. The sequence came from a girl in the first two years of life with a congenital heart defect. The CDR3, as DNA: TGTGCCAGCAGCCAAGAAGAACAGACTGAAGCTTTCTTT. It is translated as CASSQEEQTEAFF. Using reference TRBV14 and TRBJ1-1 for the parts outside the CDR3, the full variable domain is EAGVTQFPSHSVIEKGQTVTLRCDPISGHDNLYWYRRVMGKEIKFLLHFVKESKQDESGMPNNRFLAERTGGTYSTLKVQPAELEDSGVYFCASSQEEQTEAFFGQGTRLTVV.